A selection of T cell receptor beta chains follows, all from one sample in a study of cytomegalovirus exposure and HLA in healthy donors. Only in-frame clones appear in the TCRdb table, and some are missing; sequencing was by immunoSEQ multiplex PCR. Of about 170,000 clones in the sample, 80% were seen once. Sequencing was done on a sample of PBMCs. All receptors derive from a male donor in good health and CMV-seronegative. The CDR3 runs from the conserved cysteine through the conserved F or W. Each record gives: J gene, D gene, V gene, clone size, CDR3 protein, CDR3 DNA. The D gene is left open where the match is weak. The size field is filled for only some rows; it gives once, few, many or a size class.

j_call: TRBJ1-1
d_call: .
v_call: TRBV2
clone_size: .
cdr3_aa: CASSTQGNTEAFF
cdr3_nt: TGTGCCAGCAGTACACAGGGCAACACTGAAGCTTTCTTT

j_call: TRBJ1-2
d_call: .
v_call: TRBV2
clone_size: .
cdr3_aa: CASSEVGGARGYTF
cdr3_nt: TGCGCCAGCAGTGAAGTGGGGGGGGCGCGCGGCTACACCTTC

j_call: TRBJ2-7
d_call: .
v_call: TRBV4-1
clone_size: .
cdr3_aa: CASSHLGVYEQYF
cdr3_nt: TGCGCCAGCAGCCACTTAGGGGTCTACGAGCAGTACTTC

j_call: TRBJ2-5
d_call: .
v_call: TRBV10-3
clone_size: .
cdr3_aa: CAISESGGRETQYF
cdr3_nt: TGTGCCATCAGTGAGTCTGGGGGCCGGGAGACCCAGTACTTC

j_call: TRBJ2-6
d_call: TRBD1
v_call: TRBV6-5
clone_size: .
cdr3_aa: CASSLQGSGANVLTF
cdr3_nt: TGTGCCAGCAGTTTACAGGGGTCTGGGGCCAACGTCCTGACTTTC

j_call: TRBJ1-4
d_call: .
v_call: TRBV10-1
clone_size: .
cdr3_aa: CATVAGFSEKLFF
cdr3_nt: TGCGCCACCGTTGCGGGTTTCTCTGAAAAACTGTTTTTT

j_call: TRBJ2-5
d_call: .
v_call: TRBV11-1
clone_size: .
cdr3_aa: CASRQNQETQYF
cdr3_nt: TGTGCCAGCAGACAGAACCAAGAGACCCAGTACTTC

j_call: TRBJ2-5
d_call: .
v_call: TRBV6-5
clone_size: .
cdr3_aa: CASSYVRGVETQYF
cdr3_nt: TGTGCCAGCAGTTACGTCAGGGGTGTGGAGACCCAGTACTTC

j_call: TRBJ2-7
d_call: .
v_call: TRBV6-5
clone_size: .
cdr3_aa: CASSPGTFSYEQYF
cdr3_nt: TGTGCCAGCAGCCCCGGGACTTTTTCCTACGAGCAGTACTTC

j_call: TRBJ1-1
d_call: .
v_call: TRBV6-1
clone_size: .
cdr3_aa: CASSVTGMNTEAFF
cdr3_nt: TGTGCCAGCAGTGTGACGGGAATGAACACTGAAGCTTTCTTT

j_call: TRBJ1-4
d_call: TRBD1
v_call: TRBV7-2
clone_size: .
cdr3_aa: CASSFAPGQGARSGEKLFF
cdr3_nt: TGTGCCAGCAGCTTCGCCCCGGGACAGGGGGCGCGTTCCGGTGAAAAACTGTTTTTT

j_call: TRBJ2-1
d_call: TRBD1
v_call: TRBV19
clone_size: .
cdr3_aa: CASSVDRASNEQFF
cdr3_nt: TGTGCCAGTAGCGTGGACAGGGCTTCCAATGAGCAGTTCTTC

j_call: TRBJ1-5
d_call: TRBD1
v_call: TRBV19
clone_size: few
cdr3_aa: CASSPGTGIDQPQHF
cdr3_nt: TGTGCCAGTAGTCCCGGGACAGGGATCGATCAGCCCCAGCATTTT

j_call: TRBJ1-2
d_call: .
v_call: TRBV10-3
clone_size: .
cdr3_aa: CAISDVAGRNGYTF
cdr3_nt: TGTGCCATCAGTGATGTGGCAGGCAGGAATGGCTACACCTTC

j_call: TRBJ2-7
d_call: .
v_call: TRBV6-6
clone_size: .
cdr3_aa: CASSYSRQDHYEQYF
cdr3_nt: TGTGCCAGCAGTTACTCGAGACAGGACCACTACGAGCAGTACTTC

j_call: TRBJ2-2
d_call: TRBD2
v_call: TRBV7-9
clone_size: .
cdr3_aa: CSSSLRAGGGGELFF
cdr3_nt: TGTTCCAGCAGCTTACGAGCGGGGGGCGGCGGGGAGCTGTTTTTT

j_call: TRBJ2-1
d_call: TRBD2
v_call: TRBV29-1
clone_size: .
cdr3_aa: CSSGPSGGVSEQFF
cdr3_nt: TGCAGCTCGGGCCCTAGCGGGGGGGTAAGCGAGCAGTTCTTC

j_call: TRBJ2-7
d_call: TRBD1
v_call: TRBV5-6
clone_size: few
cdr3_aa: CASSWGTGEFYEQYF
cdr3_nt: TGTGCCAGCAGCTGGGGGACAGGCGAATTCTACGAGCAGTACTTC

j_call: TRBJ2-3
d_call: .
v_call: TRBV6-6
clone_size: .
cdr3_aa: CASRPRPPGDTQYF
cdr3_nt: TGTGCCAGCAGACCTCGCCCGCCAGGTGATACGCAGTATTTT

j_call: TRBJ2-2
d_call: TRBD1
v_call: TRBV6-1
clone_size: .
cdr3_aa: CASSDGAGDRGPGELFF
cdr3_nt: TGTGCCAGCAGTGATGGGGCGGGGGACAGGGGGCCCGGGGAGCTGTTTTTT

j_call: TRBJ1-2
d_call: .
v_call: TRBV11-2
clone_size: .
cdr3_aa: CASSSQGFRDGYTF
cdr3_nt: TGTGCCAGCAGCTCCCAGGGGTTTAGGGATGGCTACACCTTC

j_call: TRBJ2-7
d_call: TRBD1
v_call: TRBV4-1
clone_size: once
cdr3_aa: CASSDRDRAALLDEQYF
cdr3_nt: TGCGCCAGCAGCGACCGGGACAGGGCCGCCCTCTTGGACGAGCAGTACTTC

j_call: TRBJ2-7
d_call: TRBD1
v_call: TRBV6-5
clone_size: .
cdr3_aa: CASSYGGQAAYEQYF
cdr3_nt: TGTGCCAGCAGTTACGGGGGACAGGCCGCCTACGAGCAGTACTTC